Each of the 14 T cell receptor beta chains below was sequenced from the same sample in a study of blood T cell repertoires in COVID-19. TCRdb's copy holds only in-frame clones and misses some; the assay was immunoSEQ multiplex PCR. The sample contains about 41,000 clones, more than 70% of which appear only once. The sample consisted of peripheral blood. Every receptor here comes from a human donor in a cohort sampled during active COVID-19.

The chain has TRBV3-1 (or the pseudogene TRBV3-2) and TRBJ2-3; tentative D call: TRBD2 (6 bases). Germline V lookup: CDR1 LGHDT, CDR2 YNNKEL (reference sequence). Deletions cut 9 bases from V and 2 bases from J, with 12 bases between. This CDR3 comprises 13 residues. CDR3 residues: CASSLAPTDTQYF. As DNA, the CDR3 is TGTGCCAGTTCCCTAGCGCCCACAGATACGCAGTATTTT.

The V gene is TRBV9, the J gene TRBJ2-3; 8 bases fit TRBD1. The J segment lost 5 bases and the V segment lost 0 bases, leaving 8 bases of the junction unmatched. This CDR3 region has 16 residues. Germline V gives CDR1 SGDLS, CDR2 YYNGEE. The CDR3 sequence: CASSVADRGGEDTQYF. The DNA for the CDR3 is TGTGCCAGCAGCGTAGCCGACAGGGGAGGTGAAGATACGCAGTATTTT.

The DNA for the CDR3 is TGTGCCAGCAGTCGCCCACAGGGGATTAAGGAAAAACTGTTTTTT. This gives the protein CASSRPQGIKEKLFF. The chain uses TRBV28 and TRBJ1-4; 7 positions match TRBD1. This CDR3 region has 15 residues. Trimming cost V 5 bases and J 8 bases; bases outside gene matches: 11. Germline loops: CDR1 MDHEN, CDR2 SYDVKM.

The CDR3 loop reads CATSDKGQNSFEQYF. The CDR3 DNA reads as TGTGCCACCAGTGATAAGGGACAGAATTCGTTCGAGCAGTACTTC. The gene calls are TRBV24-1 and TRBJ2-7; 7 nucleotides agree with TRBD1. The V gene end was trimmed by 3 bases and the J gene end by 6 bases; junction bases not matched to a gene: 10. The CDR3 covers 15 residues. CDR1 and CDR2 from the germline V gene are KGHDR and SFDVKD.

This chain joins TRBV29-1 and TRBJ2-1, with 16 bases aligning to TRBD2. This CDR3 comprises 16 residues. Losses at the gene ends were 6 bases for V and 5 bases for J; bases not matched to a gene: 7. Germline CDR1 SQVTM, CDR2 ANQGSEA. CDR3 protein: CSVDGTSGRVNNEQFF. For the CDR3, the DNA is TGCAGCGTCGACGGGACTAGCGGGAGGGTAAACAATGAGCAGTTCTTC.

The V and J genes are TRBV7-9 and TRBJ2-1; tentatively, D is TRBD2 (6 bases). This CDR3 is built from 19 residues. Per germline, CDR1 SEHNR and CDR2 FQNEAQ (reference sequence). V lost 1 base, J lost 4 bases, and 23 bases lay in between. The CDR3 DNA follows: TGTGCCAGCAGCTTAGAGTCGTGGGGGACTCCGCGGGATTACAATGAGCAGTTCTTC. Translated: CASSLESWGTPRDYNEQFF.

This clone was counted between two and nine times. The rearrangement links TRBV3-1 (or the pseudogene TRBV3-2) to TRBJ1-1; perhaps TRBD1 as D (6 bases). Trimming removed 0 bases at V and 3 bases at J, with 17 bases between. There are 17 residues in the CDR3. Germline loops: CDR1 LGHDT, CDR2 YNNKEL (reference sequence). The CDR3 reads CASSQDASRGADTEAFF. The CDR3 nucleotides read TGTGCCAGCAGCCAAGACGCATCGCGGGGGGCGGACACTGAAGCTTTCTTT.

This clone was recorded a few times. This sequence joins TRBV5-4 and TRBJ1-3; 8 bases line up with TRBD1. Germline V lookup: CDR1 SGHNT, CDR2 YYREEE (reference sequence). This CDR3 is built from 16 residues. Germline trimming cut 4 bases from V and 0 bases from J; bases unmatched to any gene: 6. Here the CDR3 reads CASSPGDRFSGNTIYF. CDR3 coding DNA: TGTGCCAGCAGCCCGGGGGACAGGTTCTCTGGAAACACCATATATTTT.

In DNA form, the CDR3 reads TGTGCCATTGGACTAGCGGGTGCCTACGAGCAGTACTTC. Its protein product is CAIGLAGAYEQYF. This rearrangement joins TRBV10-3 to TRBJ2-7; TRBD2 matches at 11 bases. This CDR3 has 13 residues. CDR1 ENHRY and CDR2 SYGVKD come from the germline V gene. J was trimmed by 2 bases and V by 9 bases; bases with no gene match: 3.

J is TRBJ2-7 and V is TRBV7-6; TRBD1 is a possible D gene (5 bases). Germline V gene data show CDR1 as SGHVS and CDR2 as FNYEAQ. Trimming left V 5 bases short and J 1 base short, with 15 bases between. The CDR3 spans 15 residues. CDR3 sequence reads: CASSQQELMSYEQYF. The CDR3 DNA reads TGTGCCAGCAGCCAACAGGAATTGATGTCCTACGAGCAGTACTTC.

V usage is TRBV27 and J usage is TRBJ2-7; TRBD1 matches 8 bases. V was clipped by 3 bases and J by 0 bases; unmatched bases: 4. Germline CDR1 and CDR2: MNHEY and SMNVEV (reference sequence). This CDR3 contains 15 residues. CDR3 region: CASSFYGTGSYEQYF. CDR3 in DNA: TGTGCCAGCAGTTTCTACGGGACAGGCTCCTACGAGCAGTACTTC.

The CDR3 reads CASSIGTSDEQYF. CDR3 nucleotide sequence: TGCGCCAGCAGCATCGGGACTAGTGACGAGCAGTACTTC. The chain recombines TRBV5-1 with TRBJ2-7, with 8 bases fitting TRBD2. In germline, CDR1 is SGHRS, CDR2 YFSETQ. With V trimmed by 4 bases and J by 5 bases, 5 bases remained unmatched. The CDR3 runs to 13 residues. Looking up the rest from reference TRBV5-1 and TRBJ2-7 gives the full variable domain: KAGVTQTPRYLIKTRGQQVTLSCSPISGHRSVSWYQQTPGQGLQFLFEYFSETQRNKGNFPGRFSGRQFSNSRSEMNVSTLELGDSALYLCASSIGTSDEQYFGPGTRLTVT.

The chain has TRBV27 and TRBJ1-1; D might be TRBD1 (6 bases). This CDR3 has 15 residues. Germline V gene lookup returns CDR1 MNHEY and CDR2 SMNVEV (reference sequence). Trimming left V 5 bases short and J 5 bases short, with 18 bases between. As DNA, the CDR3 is TGTGCCAGCAGTCTACAACCGCAGGGGTTTACTGAAGCTTTCTTT. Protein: CASSLQPQGFTEAFF.

The chain's CDR3 is CASSSKLLAGEQETQYF. In nucleotides, the CDR3 is TGCGCCAGCAGCTCAAAATTACTAGCGGGAGAGCAAGAGACCCAGTACTTC. The V call is TRBV5-1, the J call TRBJ2-5, with 11 bases lining up with TRBD2. With 3 bases clipped from V and 2 bases from J, the junction kept 9 bases outside the gene matches. Germline CDR1 SGHRS, CDR2 YFSETQ. The CDR3 sequence is 17 residues long.